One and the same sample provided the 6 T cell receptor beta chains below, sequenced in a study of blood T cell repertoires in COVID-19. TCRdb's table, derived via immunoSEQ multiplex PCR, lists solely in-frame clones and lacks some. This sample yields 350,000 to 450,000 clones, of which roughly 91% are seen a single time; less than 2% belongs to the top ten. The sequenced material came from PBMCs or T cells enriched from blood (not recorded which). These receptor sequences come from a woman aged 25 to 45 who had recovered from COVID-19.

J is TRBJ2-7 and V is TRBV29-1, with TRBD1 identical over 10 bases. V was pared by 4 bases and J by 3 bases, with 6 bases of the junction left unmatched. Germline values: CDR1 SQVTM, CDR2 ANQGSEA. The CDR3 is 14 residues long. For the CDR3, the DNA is TGCAGCGTTGGTTACGGGACAGGGGTCTACGAGCAGTACTTC. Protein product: CSVGYGTGVYEQYF.

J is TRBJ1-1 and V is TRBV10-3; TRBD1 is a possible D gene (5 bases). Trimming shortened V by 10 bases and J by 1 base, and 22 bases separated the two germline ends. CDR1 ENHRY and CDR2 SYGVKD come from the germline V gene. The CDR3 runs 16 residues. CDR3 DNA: TGTGCCACCCGGAGGGGCCCACAGGTAGAGAACACTGAAGCTTTCTTT. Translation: CATRRGPQVENTEAFF.

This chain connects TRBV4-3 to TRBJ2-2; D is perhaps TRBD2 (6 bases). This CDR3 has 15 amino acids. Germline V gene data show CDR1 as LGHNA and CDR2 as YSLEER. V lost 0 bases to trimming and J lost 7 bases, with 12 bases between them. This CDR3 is CASSQDRGIVGELFF. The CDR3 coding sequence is TGCGCCAGCAGCCAAGATCGCGGGATAGTCGGGGAGCTGTTTTTT.

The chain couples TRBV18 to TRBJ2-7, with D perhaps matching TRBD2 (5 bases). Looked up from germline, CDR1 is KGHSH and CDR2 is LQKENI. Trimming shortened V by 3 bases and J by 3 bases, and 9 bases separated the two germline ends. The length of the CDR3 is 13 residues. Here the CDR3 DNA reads TGTGCCAGCTCACCCCCCGACTACTACGAGCAGTACTTC. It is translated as CASSPPDYYEQYF.

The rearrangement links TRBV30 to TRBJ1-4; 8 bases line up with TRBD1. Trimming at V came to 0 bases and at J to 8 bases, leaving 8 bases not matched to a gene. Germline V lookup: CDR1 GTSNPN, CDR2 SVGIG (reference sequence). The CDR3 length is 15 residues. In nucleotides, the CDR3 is TGTGCCTGGAGTGTACCACCGGGACAGGCAGAAAAACTGTTTTTT. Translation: CAWSVPPGQAEKLFF. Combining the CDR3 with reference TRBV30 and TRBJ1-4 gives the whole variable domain SQTIHQWPATLVQPVGSPLSLECTVEGTSNPNLYWYRQAAGRGLQLLFYSVGIGQISSEVPQNLSASRPQDRQFILSSKKLLLSDSGFYLCAWSVPPGQAEKLFFGSGTQLSVL.

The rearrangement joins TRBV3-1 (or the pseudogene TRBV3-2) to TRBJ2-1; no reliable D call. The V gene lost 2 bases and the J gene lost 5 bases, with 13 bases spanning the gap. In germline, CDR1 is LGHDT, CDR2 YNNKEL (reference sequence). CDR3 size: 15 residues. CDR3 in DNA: TGTGCCAGCAGCCAATTTAATTTAGCAGACAATGAGCAGTTCTTC. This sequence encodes CASSQFNLADNEQFF.